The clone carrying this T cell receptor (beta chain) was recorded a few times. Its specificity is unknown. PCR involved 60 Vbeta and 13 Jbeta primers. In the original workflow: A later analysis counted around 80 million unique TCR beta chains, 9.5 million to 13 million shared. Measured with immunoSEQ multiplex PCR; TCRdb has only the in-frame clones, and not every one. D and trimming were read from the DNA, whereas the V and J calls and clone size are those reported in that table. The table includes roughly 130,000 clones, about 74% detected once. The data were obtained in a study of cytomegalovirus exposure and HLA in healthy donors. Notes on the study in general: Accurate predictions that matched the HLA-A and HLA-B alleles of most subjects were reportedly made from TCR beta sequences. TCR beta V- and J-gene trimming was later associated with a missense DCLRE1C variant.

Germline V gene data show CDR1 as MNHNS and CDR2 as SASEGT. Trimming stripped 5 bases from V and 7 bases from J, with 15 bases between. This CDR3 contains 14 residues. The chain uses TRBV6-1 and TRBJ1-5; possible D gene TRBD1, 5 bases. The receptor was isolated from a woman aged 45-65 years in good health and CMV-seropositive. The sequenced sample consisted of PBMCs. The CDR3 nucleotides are TGTGCCAGCAGTATCGACAGCTCCGACCAGCCCCAGCATTTT. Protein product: CASSIDSSDQPQHF.